These 23 T cell receptor beta chains were sequenced from one sample in a study of Ad26.COV2.S vaccination and SARS-CoV-2 variants. Some clones are missing from TCRdb's copy, which holds only in-frame ones; the method was immunoSEQ multiplex PCR. The data show some 340,000 clones, with 85% seen just once and about 2.1% held by the top ten. Documented treatment: roughly 20 received Ad26.COV2.S at low or high dose, single or two shots; 5 received placebo; per-sample allocation not given. At day 63 after the first vaccine or placebo injection, samples were drawn. Sequenced here: peripheral blood, sampled in a trial of Ad26.COV2.S vaccine versus placebo. The source is a person aged 18-65 years who received the Ad26.COV2.S COVID-19 vaccine or a placebo.

The table lists this clone with a count of one. The chain couples TRBV2 to TRBJ1-1; weak D call: TRBD1 (5 bases). The CDR3 totals 13 residues. Germline V gene data show CDR1 as SNHLY and CDR2 as FYNNEI. Trimming left V 8 bases short and J 4 bases short, with 14 bases between. The CDR3 coding sequence is TGTGCCAGCTCACCGGGGGTCGGCACTGAAGCTTTCTTT. This translates into CASSPGVGTEAFF.

The chain recombines TRBV11-3 with TRBJ2-7; 10 positions match TRBD1. With V trimmed by 2 bases and J by 3 bases, 4 bases remained unmatched. CDR1 is SGHNT and CDR2 is YENEEA in the germline V gene. This CDR3 is built from 15 residues. CDR3 region: CASSLSGQGVYEQYF. CDR3 in DNA: TGTGCCAGCAGCTTAAGTGGACAGGGGGTCTACGAGCAGTACTTC. The entire variable domain, with the rest obtained from reference TRBV11-3 and TRBJ2-7, is as follows: EAGVVQSPRYKIIEKKQPVAFWCNPISGHNTLYWYLQNLGQGPELLIRYENEEAVDDSQLPKDRFSAERLKGVDSTLKIQPAELGDSAVYLCASSLSGQGVYEQYFGPGTRLTVT.

The chain combines TRBV5-1 with TRBJ2-5; either TRBD1 or TRBD2 may supply D (5 bases each). V lost 7 bases and J 1 base, leaving 20 bases between the germline ends. CDR1 SGHRS and CDR2 YFSETQ come from the germline V gene. The CDR3 runs 16 residues. The CDR3 spells CASAEGLYGSQETQYF. The CDR3 DNA reads as TGCGCCAGCGCCGAGGGGTTGTATGGATCCCAAGAGACCCAGTACTTC. The entire variable domain, with the rest obtained from reference TRBV5-1 and TRBJ2-5, is as follows: KAGVTQTPRYLIKTRGQQVTLSCSPISGHRSVSWYQQTPGQGLQFLFEYFSETQRNKGNFPGRFSGRQFSNSRSEMNVSTLELGDSALYLCASAEGLYGSQETQYFGPGTRLLVL.

V is TRBV20-1 and J is TRBJ2-5; D gene uncertain. The CDR3 consists of 11 residues. Between the trimmed V and J ends, which lost 6 bases and 6 bases, there was a span of 11 bases. The germline V gene has CDR1 DFQATT and CDR2 SNEGSKA (reference sequence). The CDR3 loop reads CSAPWIQTQYF. For the CDR3, the DNA is TGCAGTGCCCCATGGATACAGACCCAGTACTTC.

The V gene is TRBV14, the J gene TRBJ2-5; 10 bases map to TRBD2. V shed 1 base and J 1 base; nucleotides not matched to a gene: 6. The CDR3 length is 17 residues. Per germline, CDR1 SGHDN and CDR2 FVKESK. This CDR3 reads CASSQVRVAGGQETQYF. The CDR3 DNA follows: TGTGCCAGCAGCCAAGTGAGAGTAGCGGGGGGCCAAGAGACCCAGTACTTC.

The V gene is TRBV28, the J gene TRBJ1-2; D may be TRBD1 (5 bases). The V end lost 3 bases, the J end lost 10 bases, and 9 bases lay between the germline ends. The germline V gene has CDR1 MDHEN and CDR2 SYDVKM. The CDR3 extends over 11 amino acids. CDR3 region: CASSLTAYYTF. Here the CDR3 DNA reads TGTGCCAGCAGTTTGACAGCGTACTACACCTTC.

This chain connects TRBV28 to TRBJ1-2; D might be TRBD1 (5 bases). V dropped 7 bases and J dropped 0 bases, with 18 bases sitting between them. CDR3 length: 16 residues. Germline V lookup: CDR1 MDHEN, CDR2 SYDVKM. The CDR3 reads CASKSAYKGPNYGYTF. CDR3 coding DNA: TGTGCCAGCAAAAGCGCCTATAAGGGGCCTAACTATGGCTACACCTTC.

The chain joins TRBV28 to TRBJ1-2; 8 positions agree with TRBD1. This CDR3 contains 17 residues. The J segment lost 8 bases and the V segment lost 2 bases, leaving 16 bases of the junction unmatched. Germline V CDR1 and CDR2: MDHEN, SYDVKM. In nucleotides, the CDR3 is TGTGCCAGCAGTTTAAGCGTCGCCGGACAGGGAGGTCGCGGCTACACCTTC. Its translation is CASSLSVAGQGGRGYTF.

The CDR3 nucleotides are TGTGCCAGCAGCTTAGGGTTCGGGGTCACGAACACTGAAGCTTTCTTT. This sequence encodes CASSLGFGVTNTEAFF. This rearrangement joins TRBV7-9 to TRBJ1-1, with no clear D. The germline V gene encodes CDR1 SEHNR and CDR2 FQNEAQ (reference sequence). Trimming cost V 1 base and J 1 base, with 13 bases left between them. There are 16 residues in the CDR3.

This chain links TRBV7-3 with TRBJ2-7; D possibly corresponds to TRBD2 (6 bases). CDR1 and CDR2 from the germline V gene are SGHTA and FQGTGA. Trimming removed 5 bases at V and 3 bases at J, with 11 bases between. This CDR3 region has 13 residues. This CDR3 reads CASSPPGDYEQYF. CDR3 sequence (DNA): TGTGCCAGCAGCCCTCCGGGGGACTACGAGCAGTACTTC.

This chain uses TRBV7-8 with TRBJ2-1; 7 bases align to TRBD1. Germline V gives CDR1 SGHVS, CDR2 FQNEAQ. Unmatched junction bases numbered 8, after V lost 1 base and J lost 2 bases. CDR3 size: 17 residues. The CDR3 reads CASSLVSRDRAYNEQFF. The CDR3 nucleotides read TGTGCCAGCAGCTTAGTGTCCCGGGACAGAGCCTACAATGAGCAGTTCTTC.

The rearrangement uses TRBV4-1 and TRBJ2-1; D is unresolved. Germline V gene sequence: CDR1 MGHRA, CDR2 YSYEKL. Trimming shortened V by 1 base and J by 7 bases, and 20 bases separated the two germline ends. This CDR3 region has 17 residues. The CDR3 region is CASSQVPDKPAGNEQFF. For the CDR3, the DNA is TGCGCCAGCAGCCAAGTGCCAGACAAACCGGCTGGGAATGAGCAGTTCTTC.

The V call is TRBV27, the J call TRBJ2-3, with D perhaps TRBD2 (6 bases). The germline gives CDR1 MNHEY, CDR2 SMNVEV (reference sequence). V shed 3 bases and J shed 4 bases, with 11 bases lying between them. This CDR3 has 14 amino acids. CDR3 amino acids: CASSLGEDADTQYF. In DNA form, the CDR3 reads TGTGCCAGCAGTTTGGGGGAGGACGCAGATACGCAGTATTTT.

The genes are TRBV11-1 and TRBJ2-7; 7 bases are shared with TRBD1. V lost 5 bases to trimming and J lost 5 bases; unmatched junction nucleotides: 6. The CDR3 is 13 amino acids. Germline V gives CDR1 SGHAT, CDR2 FQDESV (reference sequence). The CDR3 is CASSRTGTDEQYF. DNA for the CDR3: TGTGCCAGCAGCCGAACCGGGACAGACGAGCAGTACTTC.

The V and J genes are TRBV9 and TRBJ2-5, with 9 bases fitting TRBD2. The germline CDR1 and CDR2 sequences are SGDLS and YYNGEE. This CDR3 is built from 16 residues. V shed 4 bases, J shed 1 base, and the junction held 8 bases outside the gene matches. The CDR3 DNA is TGTGCCAGCAGCCCCCGGGGAGCGGGGGGCCAAGAGACCCAGTACTTC. Its translation: CASSPRGAGGQETQYF. Full variable domain (remainder filled in from reference TRBV9 and TRBJ2-5): DSGVTQTPKHLITATGQRVTLRCSPRSGDLSVYWYQQSLDQGLQFLIQYYNGEERAKGNILERFSAQQFPDLHSELNLSSLELGDSALYFCASSPRGAGGQETQYFGPGTRLLVL.

This clone was recorded a few times. V usage is TRBV18 and J usage is TRBJ2-1, with TRBD2 matching 9 bases. Trimming took 3 bases from V and 2 from J; bases not matched to a gene: 2. The CDR3 has 15 amino acids. The germline CDR1 and CDR2 sequences are KGHSH and LQKENI. In DNA form, the CDR3 reads TGTGCCAGCTCACCCCAGCGGGGGGCCTACAATGAGCAGTTCTTC. It yields the protein CASSPQRGAYNEQFF.

The chain is built from TRBV7-2 and TRBJ2-7, with D tentatively TRBD1 or TRBD2 (6 bases each). Looked up from germline, CDR1 is SGHTA and CDR2 is FQGNSA. Trimming left V 4 bases short and J 4 bases short, with 17 bases between. CDR3 length: 15 amino acids. The CDR3 loop reads CASSSDWGAVYEQYF. CDR3 nucleotides: TGTGCCAGCAGCTCCGACTGGGGGGCCGTATACGAGCAGTACTTC. Using reference TRBV7-2 and TRBJ2-7 for the parts outside the CDR3, the full variable domain is GAGVSQSPSNKVTEKGKDVELRCDPISGHTALYWYRQSLGQGLEFLIYFQGNSAPDKSGLPSDRFSAERTGGSVSTLTIQRTQQEDSAVYLCASSSDWGAVYEQYFGPGTRLTVT.

The V and J genes are TRBV24-1 and TRBJ2-2; possible D gene TRBD1, 7 bases. The CDR3 sequence is 15 residues long. Germline V gives CDR1 KGHDR, CDR2 SFDVKD. The V end was cut by 4 bases, the J end by 6 bases, with 14 bases between. In DNA form, the CDR3 reads TGTGCCACCAGTGACCCAGGGGGGCGGCCCGGGGAGCTGTTTTTT. Protein product: CATSDPGGRPGELFF.

V and J are TRBV3-1 (or the pseudogene TRBV3-2) and TRBJ2-1, with D perhaps matching TRBD1 (5 bases). CDR1 is LGHDT and CDR2 is YNNKEL in the germline V gene (reference sequence). CDR3 length equals 15 residues. Between the trimmed V and J ends, which lost 0 bases and 6 bases, there was a span of 12 bases. CDR3 loop: CASSQDLRRANEQFF. CDR3 nucleotides: TGTGCCAGCAGCCAAGATCTCCGCAGGGCCAATGAGCAGTTCTTC.

CDR3 coding DNA: TGTGCCAGCAGCCCGAGTGGGGGGATCACAGATACGCAGTATTTT. It is translated as CASSPSGGITDTQYF. This chain joins TRBV7-3 and TRBJ2-3; TRBD2 might be the D (6 bases). The CDR3 totals 15 residues. In germline, CDR1 is SGHTA, CDR2 FQGTGA. V lost 5 bases and J lost 2, with 14 bases in between. Drawing the rest from reference TRBV7-3 and TRBJ2-3, the complete variable domain is GAGVSQTPSNKVTEKGKYVELRCDPISGHTALYWYRQSLGQGPEFLIYFQGTGAADDSGLPNDRFFAVRPEGSVSTLKIQRTERGDSAVYLCASSPSGGITDTQYFGPGTRLTVL.

This chain connects TRBV5-1 to TRBJ2-5; D tentatively fits TRBD1 or TRBD2 (5 bases each). The CDR3 is 14 residues long. Trimming removed 4 bases from V and 4 bases from J, with 14 bases in between. Germline loops: CDR1 SGHRS, CDR2 YFSETQ. CDR3 amino acids: CASSPGTDGETQYF. CDR3 bases: TGCGCCAGCAGCCCCGGGACCGACGGAGAGACCCAGTACTTC.

The chain couples TRBV27 to TRBJ2-6; D perhaps matches TRBD2 (5 bases). The CDR3 runs to 17 residues. Germline CDR1 MNHEY, CDR2 SMNVEV (reference sequence). Trimming took off 5 bases at V and 4 bases at J, with 18 bases between the two ends. The CDR3 nucleotides are TGTGCCAGCAGTACGCCGGACTGGGTACGAGGGGCCAACGTCCTGACTTTC. Translated: CASSTPDWVRGANVLTF.

In this sample, this clone turned up once. The chain recombines TRBV18 with TRBJ1-1, with D unresolved. This CDR3 spans 14 amino acids. CDR1 KGHSH and CDR2 LQKENI come from the germline V gene. Between the trimmed V and J ends, which lost 0 bases and 7 bases, there was a span of 12 bases. The CDR3 spells CASSPPGRLDEAFF. Written as DNA, the CDR3 is TGTGCCAGCTCACCACCGGGCAGACTGGATGAAGCTTTCTTT.